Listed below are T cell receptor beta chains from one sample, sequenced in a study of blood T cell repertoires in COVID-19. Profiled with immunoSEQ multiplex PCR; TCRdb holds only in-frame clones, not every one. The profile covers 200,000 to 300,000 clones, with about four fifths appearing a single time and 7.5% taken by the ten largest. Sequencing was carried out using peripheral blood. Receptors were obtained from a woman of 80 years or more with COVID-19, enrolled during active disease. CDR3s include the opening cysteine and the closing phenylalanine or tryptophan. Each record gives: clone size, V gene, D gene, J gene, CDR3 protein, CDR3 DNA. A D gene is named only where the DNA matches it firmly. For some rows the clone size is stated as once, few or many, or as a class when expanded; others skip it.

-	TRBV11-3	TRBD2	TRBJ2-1	CASSSSSGLGSYNEQFF	TGTGCCAGCAGCTCATCTTCGGGACTAGGCTCCTACAATGAGCAGTTCTTC
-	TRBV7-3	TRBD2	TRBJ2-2	CASSRNPSGTITGELFF	TGTGCCAGCAGCAGAAACCCCAGCGGGACGATCACCGGGGAGCTGTTTTTT
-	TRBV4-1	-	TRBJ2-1	CASSQSPGLGGSEQFF	TGCGCCAGCAGCCAATCTCCGGGACTAGGGGGCAGTGAGCAGTTCTTC
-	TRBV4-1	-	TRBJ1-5	CASSRGEGQPQHF	TGCGCCAGCAGCCGTGGAGAGGGCCAGCCCCAGCATTTT
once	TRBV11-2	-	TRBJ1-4	CASSLGTLPGQGEKLFF	TGTGCCAGCAGCTTGGGAACGTTGCCAGGGCAAGGTGAAAAACTGTTTTTT
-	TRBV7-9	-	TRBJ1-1	CASLGGSRMNTEAFF	TGTGCCAGCCTGGGGGGGAGTCGAATGAACACTGAAGCTTTCTTT
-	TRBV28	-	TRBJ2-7	CASRIGTSYEQYF	TGTGCCAGCAGGATAGGGACATCCTACGAGCAGTACTTC
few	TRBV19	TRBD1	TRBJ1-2	CASSAGQGKLGYGYTF	TGTGCCAGTAGTGCTGGACAGGGCAAGTTGGGCTATGGCTACACCTTC
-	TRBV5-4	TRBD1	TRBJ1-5	CASSLTTGYNQPQHF	TGTGCCAGCAGCTTGACGACAGGGTACAATCAGCCCCAGCATTTT
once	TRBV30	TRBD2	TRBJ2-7	CAWSGAGGYEQYF	TGTGCCTGGAGTGGTGCGGGGGGCTACGAGCAGTACTTC
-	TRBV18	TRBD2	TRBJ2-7	CASSRLAANSYEQYF	TGTGCCAGCTCACGACTAGCGGCCAACTCCTACGAGCAGTACTTC
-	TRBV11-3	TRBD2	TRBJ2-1	CASSSGTSGVDEQFF	TGTGCCAGCAGCTCTGGGACTAGCGGGGTGGATGAGCAGTTCTTC
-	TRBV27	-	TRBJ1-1	CASKQWGGRGTEAFF	TGTGCCAGCAAACAGTGGGGGGGGCGAGGAACTGAAGCTTTCTTT
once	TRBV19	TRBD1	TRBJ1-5	CASSSRQGKGQPQHF	TGTGCCAGTAGTTCCCGACAGGGGAAGGGTCAGCCCCAGCATTTT
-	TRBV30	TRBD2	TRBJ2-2	CAWRIAGSTGELFF	TGTGCCTGGAGGATAGCGGGGTCCACCGGGGAGCTGTTTTTT
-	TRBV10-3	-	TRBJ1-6	CAISAGPDSPLHF	TGTGCCATCAGTGCAGGGCCAGACTCACCCCTCCACTTT
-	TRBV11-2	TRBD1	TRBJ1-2	CASSLVQGAVGGYTF	TGTGCCAGCAGCTTAGTTCAGGGGGCAGTAGGTGGCTACACCTTC
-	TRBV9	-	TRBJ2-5	CASSVAYQETQYF	TGTGCCAGCAGCGTAGCCTACCAAGAGACCCAGTACTTC
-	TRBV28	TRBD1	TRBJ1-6	CASSPGGILNSPLHF	TGTGCCAGCAGCCCAGGGGGGATTCTTAATTCACCCCTCCACTTT
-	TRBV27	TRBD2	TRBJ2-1	CAPRGGVNEQFF	TGTGCCCCGCGCGGGGGGGTAAATGAGCAGTTCTTC
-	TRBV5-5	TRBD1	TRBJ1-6	CASCEGTGSNSPLHF	TGTGCCAGCTGCGAGGGGACAGGGTCAAATTCACCCCTCCACTTT
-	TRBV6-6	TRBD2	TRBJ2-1	CASTLSGSDYNEQFF	TGTGCCAGCACCTTGAGCGGGAGTGATTACAATGAGCAGTTCTTC
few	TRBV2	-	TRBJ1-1	CASSEYSVNTEAFF	TGTGCCAGCAGTGAATATTCCGTGAACACTGAAGCTTTCTTT
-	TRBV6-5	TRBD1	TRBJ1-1	CASSYSGGQQNTEAFF	TGTGCCAGCAGTTACTCGGGGGGACAGCAGAACACTGAAGCTTTCTTT
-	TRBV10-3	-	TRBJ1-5	CAISVSSFDQPQHF	TGTGCCATCAGTGTTAGTTCGTTTGATCAGCCCCAGCATTTT
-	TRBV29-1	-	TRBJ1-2	CSLWTAYGYTF	TGCAGCTTATGGACAGCTTATGGCTACACCTTC
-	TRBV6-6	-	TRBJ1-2	CASSYQGQSAGYTF	TGTGCCAGCAGTTACCAAGGACAGTCGGCTGGCTACACCTTC
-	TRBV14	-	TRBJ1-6	CASSQVAKAYNSPLHF	TGTGCCAGCAGCCAAGTAGCCAAAGCCTATAATTCACCCCTCCACTTT
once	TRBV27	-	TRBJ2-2	CASSRGGTNTGELFF	TGTGCCAGCTCAAGGGGCGGGACGAACACCGGGGAGCTGTTTTTT
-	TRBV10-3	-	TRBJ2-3	CAISDSGADTQYF	TGTGCCATCAGTGACTCGGGAGCAGATACGCAGTATTTT
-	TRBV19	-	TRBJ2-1	CASSIRIREIWFEQFF	TGTGCCAGTAGTATACGGATCCGGGAAATTTGGTTTGAGCAGTTCTTC
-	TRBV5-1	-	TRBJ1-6	CASSLGQYNSPLHF	TGCGCCAGCAGCTTGGGACAGTATAATTCACCCCTCCACTTT
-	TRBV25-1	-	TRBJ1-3	CASSELGGLGGNTIYF	TGTGCCAGCAGTGAATTGGGGGGGCTAGGTGGAAACACCATATATTTT
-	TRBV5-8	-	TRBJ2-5	CASSTLGLAQETQYF	TGTGCCAGCAGCACACTAGGGCTAGCCCAAGAGACCCAGTACTTC
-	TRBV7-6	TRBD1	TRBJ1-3	CASSRRTGLRGGNTIYF	TGTGCCAGCAGCAGACGGACAGGGTTACGTGGAGGAAACACCATATATTTT
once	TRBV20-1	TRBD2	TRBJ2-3	CSASGAGGGGDTQYF	TGCAGTGCTAGTGGCGCGGGGGGCGGTGGAGATACGCAGTATTTT
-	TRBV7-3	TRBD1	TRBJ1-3	CASSLTPGTDSTIYF	TGTGCCAGCAGCTTAACCCCCGGGACAGATAGCACCATATATTTT
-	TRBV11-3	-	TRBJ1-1	CASSLTGVDTEAFF	TGTGCCAGCAGCTTGACGGGGGTCGACACTGAAGCTTTCTTT
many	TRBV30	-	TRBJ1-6	CAWISGERANSPLHF	TGTGCCTGGATTTCGGGGGAAAGGGCTAATTCACCCCTCCACTTT
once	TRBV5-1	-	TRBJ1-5	CASSLTGNSNQPQHF	TGCGCCAGCAGCTTGACGGGGAATAGCAATCAGCCCCAGCATTTT